These 15 T cell receptor beta chains originate from one sample sequenced in a study of identical twins. TCRdb redid the calling of the 5' RACE reads with MiXCR, one entry per CDR3 protein. The sample includes about 700,000 distinct CDR3 sequences, roughly 6.2% of them seen just once. The sample was naive T cells sorted from blood. All receptors come from a man in his late teens or twenties in good health.

V is TRBV29-1 and J is TRBJ1-2, with 7 nucleotides matching TRBD1. The V segment lost 2 bases and the J segment 8 bases; nucleotides outside the gene matches: 11. The CDR3 spans 14 residues. Germline V CDR1 and CDR2: SQVTM, ANQGSEA. The CDR3 nucleotides are TGCAGCGTTGAAAAACCGACAGACAGGGTGGGCTACACCTTC. This sequence encodes CSVEKPTDRVGYTF.

The rearrangement uses TRBV20-1 and TRBJ1-4; D remains unclear. The germline CDR1 and CDR2 sequences are DFQATT and SNEGSKA (reference sequence). This CDR3 has 11 residues. The V end was cut by 3 bases, the J end by 7 bases, with 6 bases between. CDR3 nucleotides: TGCAGTGCTAGGAGTCCTGAAAAACTGTTTTTT. Amino acid sequence: CSARSPEKLFF.

This chain links TRBV14 with TRBJ1-1; 8 bases fit TRBD1. With V trimmed by 4 bases and J by 0 bases, 10 bases remained unmatched. The CDR3 contains 17 residues. Germline assignment: CDR1 SGHDN and CDR2 FVKESK. The CDR3 DNA reads as TGTGCCAGCAGCCTATCCAGGGGGCCCTTGCTGAACACTGAAGCTTTCTTT. Translation gives CASSLSRGPLLNTEAFF.

This clonotype was detected ten times or more. This rearrangement joins TRBV12-3 or TRBV12-4 to TRBJ1-4, with 7 bases aligning to TRBD1. With V trimmed by 9 bases and J by 0 bases, 13 bases remained unmatched. The CDR3 runs to 17 residues. The CDR3 loop reads CASAGQSKRATNEKLFF. In DNA form, the CDR3 reads TGTGCCAGTGCGGGACAGTCAAAAAGGGCAACTAATGAAAAACTGTTTTTT.

This clonotype has a handful of counts. The rearrangement uses TRBV6-5 and TRBJ2-2, with 16 bases that match TRBD2. The CDR3 has 18 amino acids. The germline CDR1 and CDR2 sequences are MNHEY and SVGAGI. The ends lost 2 bases at V and 6 bases at J; junction bases unmatched: 6. CDR3 DNA sequence: TGTGCCAGCAGTTACCAGGGACTAGCGGGAGGGTCCCCCGGGGAGCTGTTTTTT. Translated, it gives CASSYQGLAGGSPGELFF.

The J gene is TRBJ2-2, the V gene TRBV28; D unclear. Germline CDR1 MDHEN, CDR2 SYDVKM. The CDR3 loop spans 12 amino acids. V was pared by 6 bases and J by 4 bases, with 6 bases between. DNA for the CDR3: TGTGCCAGCAGCAAATTCACCGGGGAGCTGTTTTTT. This encodes CASSKFTGELFF.

The chain couples TRBV6-5 to TRBJ2-3, with TRBD2 matching 7 bases. The CDR3 loop spans 15 amino acids. V was pared by 0 bases and J by 5 bases, with 5 bases of the junction left unmatched. In germline, CDR1 is MNHEY, CDR2 SVGAGI. The CDR3, as DNA: TGTGCCAGCAGTTACTCTGCGGGAGACAGAGATACGCAGTATTTT. It yields the protein CASSYSAGDRDTQYF.

This clonotype has only a few counts. V usage is TRBV20-1 and J usage is TRBJ2-1; weak D call: TRBD2 (5 bases). Trimming took 4 bases from V and 0 from J, leaving 13 bases between them. The CDR3 is 15 amino acids. From germline, CDR1 is DFQATT and CDR2 SNEGSKA (reference sequence). CDR3 in amino acids: CSATRSESSYNEQFF. CDR3 coding DNA: TGCAGTGCTACTCGTAGCGAGAGCTCCTACAATGAGCAGTTCTTC.

This clonotype showed up many times. This rearrangement joins TRBV20-1 to TRBJ1-1; D may be TRBD1 (6 bases). The CDR3 sequence is 15 residues long. V lost 3 bases and J lost 1, with 15 bases in between. Germline V lookup: CDR1 DFQATT, CDR2 SNEGSKA (reference sequence). CDR3 coding DNA: TGCAGTGCTAGGGGATTGACAGGTCCGAACACTGAAGCTTTCTTT. Its protein is CSARGLTGPNTEAFF.

The J gene is TRBJ2-3, the V gene TRBV24-1, with TRBD1 as a possible D gene (6 bases). Deletions cut 2 bases from V and 5 bases from J, with 16 bases between. There are 16 residues in the CDR3. Germline V gene lookup returns CDR1 KGHDR and CDR2 SFDVKD. The chain's CDR3 is CATSDWPIPGEDTQYF. The CDR3 DNA sequence: TGTGCCACCAGTGATTGGCCGATCCCAGGGGAAGATACGCAGTATTTT.

This clonotype turned up a few times. The chain employs TRBV3-1 and TRBJ2-5; D not certain. V lost 4 bases, J lost 5 bases, and 8 bases lay in between. The CDR3 totals 12 residues. Germline values: CDR1 LGHDT, CDR2 YNNKEL (reference sequence). CDR3 loop: CASSPAWETQYF. The CDR3 DNA reads TGTGCCAGCAGCCCGGCGTGGGAGACCCAGTACTTC.

A few counts support this clonotype. The chain joins TRBV29-1 to TRBJ1-1; 8 nucleotides line up with TRBD1. This CDR3 spans 13 amino acids. Germline V gene sequence: CDR1 SQVTM, CDR2 ANQGSEA. Germline trimming cut 2 bases from V and 11 bases from J; bases unmatched to any gene: 10. The chain's CDR3 is CSVEWGQANWAFF. The CDR3 bases are TGCAGCGTTGAATGGGGACAGGCGAATTGGGCTTTCTTT. Together with reference TRBV29-1 and TRBJ1-1, the CDR3 gives the full variable domain: SAVISQKPSRDICQRGTSLTIQCQVDSQVTMMFWYRQQPGQSLTLIATANQGSEATYESGFVIDKFPISRPNLTFSTLTVSNMSPEDSSIYLCSVEWGQANWAFFGQGTRLTVV.

This clonotype was counted ten times or more. The V gene is TRBV29-1, the J gene TRBJ2-1; 10 nucleotides line up with TRBD2. Trimming cost V 3 bases and J 5 bases; bases outside gene matches: 10. There are 16 residues in the CDR3. Germline lookup yields CDR1 SQVTM and CDR2 ANQGSEA. CDR3 sequence reads: CSVDGASGRIDNEQFF. The CDR3 DNA reads as TGCAGCGTTGATGGAGCTAGCGGGAGAATCGACAATGAGCAGTTCTTC.

This clonotype has at least ten counts. The genes are TRBV9 and TRBJ2-3; D may be TRBD1 or TRBD2 (5 bases each). Germline V gene sequence: CDR1 SGDLS, CDR2 YYNGEE. CDR3 length: 16 amino acids. V lost 7 bases to trimming and J lost 0 bases, with 18 bases between them. As DNA, the CDR3 is TGTGCCAGCGCCGGAGGTGGGACGATCAGCACAGATACGCAGTATTTT. Amino acid sequence: CASAGGGTISTDTQYF.

This clonotype was detected a few times. The chain employs TRBV27 and TRBJ1-5; 9 bases are a match to TRBD1. The CDR3 has 16 residues. Germline V gene lookup returns CDR1 MNHEY and CDR2 SMNVEV (reference sequence). Germline trimming cut 3 bases from V and 5 bases from J; bases unmatched to any gene: 8. The CDR3 region is CASSFSGTGIHQPQHF. As DNA, the CDR3 is TGTGCCAGCAGTTTCTCCGGGACAGGGATTCATCAGCCCCAGCATTTT.